The entry below describes one T cell receptor (beta chain). The antigen it binds to is not known. No base-level quality is on record; no much larger clone is a single base apart. For this chain, trimming is 6 bases at the V end and 1 base at the J end, and the number of junction bases without a gene match is 5. The cysteine opens and the phenylalanine closes a CDR3 of 14 amino acids. Only the CDR3 region is kept as DNA, spanning 42 bases read in frame from base 1. CDR1 SGHDN and CDR2 FVKESK are derived from the germline V gene. The data were obtained in a study of cytomegalovirus exposure and HLA in healthy donors (dated by TCRdb to between 2016 and 2019). Context from the whole study: An earlier analysis of approximately 640 of the donors reported 250 to 300 Gb of sequence data and 100 million to 140 million unique TCR beta sequences from about 179 million T cells. Donor age, sex, ethnicity and CMV serostatus were compiled alongside the repertoire data. The study combined high-throughput TCR immunosequencing, statistical association of individual TCRs with disease status, and machine learning to predict cytomegalovirus infection status. The number of donors typed differed by locus, with roughly 629-640 for A, B, C, DRB1 and DQB1, over 500 for DQA1, 600 to 610 for DPA1, and some 440 for DPB1. Roughly 310 gigabases of sequencing data and tens of millions of unique TCR sequences were included in an early release covering 550 to 800 HLA-typed donors. In addition to the first cohort of 500 to 850 subjects, a separate validation cohort of approximately 110 different subjects was used. Every discovery cohort repertoire had been produced on one sequencing platform. Class I and class II HLA loci were covered by the typing at four-digit resolution. Genome-wide SNP genotypes for about 60% of the 666 donors were used in a later genetic analysis, which treated that subset as a discovery cohort. On average, roughly 200,000 unique TCR beta nucleotide sequences were sequenced per donor among several hundred genotyped donors of the cohort, with approximately 18% of those sequences being non-productive. The study aimed to test whether cataloging public T cell receptors could reveal signatures of past pathogen exposure. To study patterns of TCR occurrence, a later analysis re-analyzed previously published TCR beta repertoires from 550 to 800 donors and added high-resolution HLA genotyping. The study used immunosequencing to profile the T cell repertoires of about 670 subjects and linked those repertoires to cytomegalovirus serostatus. Four to six DR-DQ haplotypes were handled as single units for association and clustering, since linkage in the cohort was strong. Of the roughly 400 genotyped donors, approximately 82% fell in the genetic ancestry cluster associated with self-reported Caucasian donors. Rather than drawing on any new phenotypic data, the later analysis identified candidate immune exposures from TCR beta sequences and the way those sequences occurred across donors. In an earlier analysis of over 550 of the donors, high-throughput TCR beta sequencing was used to judge whether each TCR beta V gene segment behaved as functional or pseudogenic. The full study reports these points: An earlier analysis of approximately 530 of the donors showed that most TCR beta V segments appeared in productive rearrangements either about 87% or about 30% of the time, which broadly matched IMGT annotations. While some public TCRs were present in many individuals, most TCR sequences turned up only very rarely across donors. In both the original and validation cohorts, the classifier was reported to diagnose cytomegalovirus status with high specificity and sensitivity. It was suggested by the authors that the approach could potentially be generalized to other disease states and immunological phenotypes. Assigning TCR associations to individual alleles was difficult when HLA alleles, especially DR and DQ, strongly co-occurred. Immune exposure information for the cohort was limited to CMV serostatus. Sequencing depth was assumed to be roughly uniform across donors in the presence/absence analyses, though that assumption may not hold. In a later analysis, several top co-occurrence clusters were reported to appear linked to parvovirus B19, influenza, CMV and Epstein-Barr virus. A further reported finding was that TCR beta sequences accurately predicted the HLA-A and HLA-B alleles for most subjects in the first cohort. A later analysis associated approximately 17,000 TCR beta sequences with specific HLA alleles at a false discovery rate of 0.05. Compared with the roughly 670-donor mean, donors in an Asian-associated ancestry cluster had fewer N-insertions in productive TCRs, according to a later genetic analysis. Because some donors lacked HLA typing at each locus, the association tests relied only on the typed subset. In vitro tests confirmed that three of the cytomegalovirus-associated TCR beta chains recognize cytomegalovirus antigens. In this cohort, only TCR beta chains were sequenced, and detectable features were limited by the absence of alpha or paired-chain data. According to a later analysis, TCR association rates differed among HLA loci, with DRB1 alleles showing the most associated TCRs and HLA-C alleles showing the fewest. According to a later analysis, most CMV-associated TCR beta chains appeared to be HLA-restricted, and the HLA associations seemed to be driven largely by CMV exposure. Compared with equally common non-associated chains, HLA-associated TCR beta chains in a later analysis were more clonally expanded and had lower generation probabilities. Approximately 16 rarely observed V segments, including chromosome 9 orphons, were excluded from the earlier analysis of about 610 of the donors because counts were too low. Some IMGT-functional V segments, including TRBV6-2 and TRBV6-3, could not be distinguished by the 87-base-pair reads and were therefore excluded. A total of 164 TCR beta chains were listed by the study as associated with cytomegalovirus. An association between a missense DCLRE1C variant and V-gene and J-gene trimming of TCR beta chains was found in a later genetic analysis and replicated in an independent cohort. The sequencing pipeline was judged likely to have produced a cluster of highly shared sequence variants as a technical artifact. Correlated functional status among segregating V segments might be attributable to linkage disequilibrium, but an unknown experimental factor could not be ruled out.

In total, roughly 710 healthy bone marrow donors made up the cohort. At the time of sampling, every cohort member was nominally healthy, though immune exposures that went unrecorded were likely present. The donor was CMV seronegative and belonged to the group of over 300 seronegative cohort members. Each donor provided a peripheral blood sample, and peripheral blood mononuclear cells were used for TCR beta sequencing. The Qiagen DNeasy Blood Extraction Kit was used to extract genomic DNA from the blood cell samples. Receptors were amplified or captured by the immunoSEQ multiplex PCR assay. A mixture of 60 forward primers for TCR Vbeta segments and 13 reverse primers for TCR Jbeta segments was used in the multiplex PCR. The CDR3 region of rearranged TCR beta genes was amplified from genomic DNA by a multiplex PCR assay. The amplified TCR beta libraries were sequenced on the Illumina HiSeq System as 87-base-pair reads. In the paper's pipeline: A later analysis counted some 80 million unique TCR beta chains across the 666 repertoires, and some 11 million of these chains were shared by at least two donors. Raw reads were error-corrected and collapsed into unique sequences with a nearest-neighbor algorithm that merged closely related sequences to remove PCR and sequencing errors. To assign V, D and J gene segments, CDR3 sequences were aligned to IMGT reference sequences. Each retained sequence needed at least a six-nucleotide match to both a V gene segment and a J gene segment. Rearrangements were called productive when the CDR3 lacked stop codons and stayed in frame with V and J; all others were non-productive. Following IMGT convention, CDR3 was defined as the stretch from the second conserved V-encoded cysteine up to the conserved J-encoded phenylalanine. Sequences without an unambiguous match to a single V gene segment were excluded from the earlier analysis of 500 to 700 of the donors. An earlier analysis of 587 of the donors classified V segments as functional when productive rearrangements were above 56.7% and as segregating when the standard deviation between donors was above 5%. A statistical classification framework was built to diagnose cytomegalovirus status from the catalog of TCR beta chain sequences. In a later analysis, TCR nucleotide sequences were compared against IMGT/GENE-DB human TR gene sequences so that V and J genes could be assigned. A later analysis assigned CDR3 sequences and most-parsimonious VDJ recombination scenarios with the TCRdist pipeline. In a later analysis, every TCR beta chain was defined by the combination of its CDR3 amino acid sequence and its V-gene family, and reads without a unique V-gene family were dropped. As a way to deal with suspected cross-contamination and a sequencing artifact, a later analysis dropped 640 or so nucleotide sequences that were highly shared and had low generation probability. In a later analysis, a clonal expansion index for each public chain was calculated from normalized within-repertoire ranks of inferred template counts. In a later analysis, generation probabilities were computed using a VDJ recombination model fitted to out-of-frame rearrangements, and the results were checked against IGoR. In a later analysis, hypergeometric tests were used to score TCR-TCR, TCR-HLA and TCR-CMV co-occurrence, with a repertoire-size bias correction applied to TCR pairs. To estimate false discovery rates, a later analysis permuted the HLA or CMV assignments 20 times. A later analysis grouped co-occurring TCRs with DBSCAN, adding TCRdist sequence similarity when clustering within HLA-allele-positive subsets. Repertoires with fewer than 30,000 or more than 120,000 public chains were left out of co-occurrence clustering, as were about 5 repertoires with anomalous nucleotide sharing. TCRdb re-hosts the immuneACCESS table, in-frame sequences only. Its copies lack some clones; in the studies checked, an unresolved V gene accounts for under half of them, and the cause for the rest is not known. The V and J calls and clone size were taken over from that table, and D and trimming were inferred from the DNA. This sample comprises about 200,000 clones, almost 80% of them detected only once. 3.8% of the sample is taken by the ten largest.

This receptor was obtained from a male donor in good health and CMV-seronegative. This receptor chain uses TRBV14 and TRBJ1-1; 7 central nucleotides agree with TRBD1. Sequencing was performed on PBMCs. Here is the DNA: TGTGCCAGCAGAAATTCAGGGGGGAACACTGAAGCTTTCTTT. Its translation reads: CASRNSGGNTEAFF.